The 27 T cell receptor beta chains in this list originate from one sample, sequenced in a study of blood T cell repertoires in COVID-19. Profiled with immunoSEQ multiplex PCR; TCRdb holds only in-frame clones, not every one. The sample lists tens of thousands of clones; around 87% were seen once. Sequencing was performed on peripheral blood. The receptors stem from a woman older than 75 with active or convalescent COVID-19.

J is TRBJ1-5 and V is TRBV5-4; D unclear. This CDR3 has 14 amino acids. Germline V lookup: CDR1 SGHNT, CDR2 YYREEE (reference sequence). Trimming removed 0 bases from V and 2 bases from J, with 6 bases in between. The CDR3 bases are TGTGCCAGCAGCTTGGAGGGAGGCAATCAGCCCCAGCATTTT. It translates to CASSLEGGNQPQHF.

The chain employs TRBV7-2 and TRBJ1-2; D gene unclear. CDR3 length equals 13 residues. Trimming cost V 1 base and J 4 bases, with 7 bases left between them. Germline V CDR1 and CDR2: SGHTA, FQGNSA. The CDR3 is CASSLEQTYGYTF. The CDR3, as DNA: TGTGCCAGCAGCTTAGAACAGACCTATGGCTACACCTTC.

The chain employs TRBV14 and TRBJ1-2; 9 positions match TRBD1. The V gene's germline CDR1 is SGHDN and CDR2 FVKESK. The CDR3 is made up of 15 amino acids. V lost 2 bases and J lost 6; bases outside the gene matches: 7. The CDR3 DNA reads as TGTGCCAGCAGCCAACTACAGGGGGCTCAGAATGGCTACACCTTC. This codes for CASSQLQGAQNGYTF.

This clone was observed a single time. V is TRBV30 and J is TRBJ2-5; 12 positions match TRBD1. Germline lookup yields CDR1 GTSNPN and CDR2 SVGIG (reference sequence). The J segment lost 5 bases and the V segment lost 2 bases, leaving 18 bases of the junction unmatched. The CDR3 has 19 amino acids. CDR3 sequence reads: CAWSSGLIFGTGGMETQYF. CDR3 DNA: TGTGCCTGGAGTAGTGGGTTAATATTCGGGACAGGGGGCATGGAGACCCAGTACTTC.

The J gene is TRBJ1-2, the V gene TRBV30, with 9 nucleotides matching TRBD1. This CDR3 comprises 15 residues. V was pared by 1 base and J by 5 bases, with 8 bases of the junction left unmatched. Germline CDR1 and CDR2: GTSNPN and SVGIG (reference sequence). Written as DNA, the CDR3 is TGTGCCTGGAGTGGGGGACAGGGAGTGAAATATGGCTACACCTTC. As protein: CAWSGGQGVKYGYTF. Together with reference TRBV30 and TRBJ1-2, the CDR3 gives the full variable domain: SQTIHQWPATLVQPVGSPLSLECTVEGTSNPNLYWYRQAAGRGLQLLFYSVGIGQISSEVPQNLSASRPQDRQFILSSKKLLLSDSGFYLCAWSGGQGVKYGYTFGSGTRLTVV.

The chain links TRBV27 to TRBJ2-7, with D possibly TRBD1 on 5 matching bases. V lost 7 bases to trimming and J lost 0 bases, with 22 bases between them. CDR1 and CDR2 from the germline V gene are MNHEY and SMNVEV (reference sequence). The CDR3 is 17 residues long. The CDR3 DNA reads as TGTGCCAGCACCCCTATCCGTAAGGGGCACTTCTCCTACGAGCAGTACTTC. Translation: CASTPIRKGHFSYEQYF.

This clone occurred once. The chain employs TRBV12-3 or TRBV12-4 and TRBJ2-7, with D unclear. The CDR3 length is 13 residues. The V gene lost 0 bases and the J gene lost 6 bases, with 9 bases spanning the gap. CDR3 sequence: CASSLAHGSEQYF. Written as DNA, the CDR3 is TGTGCCAGCAGTTTAGCGCACGGGTCCGAGCAGTACTTC.

V usage is TRBV19 and J usage is TRBJ2-3; a possible D gene is TRBD2 (7 bases). The CDR3 is 17 residues long. Germline V gives CDR1 LNHDA, CDR2 SQIVND (reference sequence). The V end was cut by 3 bases, the J end by 0 bases, with 16 bases between. The CDR3 reads CASSIRRGGASTDTQYF. The CDR3 DNA is TGTGCCAGTAGTATTCGAAGGGGGGGGGCTAGCACAGATACGCAGTATTTT.

Here the CDR3 DNA reads TGTGCCAGCAGCTTATCCCCAGTTTATGGCTACACCTTC. It codes for CASSLSPVYGYTF. This chain joins TRBV7-6 and TRBJ1-2; no reliable D call. CDR3 length: 13 amino acids. V shed 2 bases and J shed 5 bases, with 9 bases lying between them. Germline V gene data show CDR1 as SGHVS and CDR2 as FNYEAQ. Full variable domain (rest looked up from reference TRBV7-6 and TRBJ1-2): GAGVSQSPRYKVTKRGQDVALRCDPISGHVSLYWYRQALGQGPEFLTYFNYEAQQDKSGLPNDRFSAERPEGSISTLTIQRTEQRDSAMYRCASSLSPVYGYTFGSGTRLTVV.

The V and J genes are TRBV18 and TRBJ2-7, with 8 bases fitting TRBD1. The CDR3 runs to 12 residues. Germline assignment: CDR1 KGHSH and CDR2 LQKENI. V lost 4 bases, J lost 5 bases, and 1 base stayed unmatched. Written as DNA, the CDR3 is TGTGCCAGCTCACAGACAGGGGACGAGCAGTACTTC. Residues: CASSQTGDEQYF.

The chain is built from TRBV6-4 and TRBJ1-6; tentative D call: TRBD1 (6 bases). Germline V CDR1 and CDR2: MRHNA, SNTAGT. V lost 2 bases and J 11 bases, leaving 13 bases between the germline ends. The CDR3 covers 14 residues. The CDR3 bases are TGTGCCAGCAGTGACGGGGCGTGGGGGCCACCCCTCCACTTT. Translation: CASSDGAWGPPLHF.

The chain has TRBV30 and TRBJ1-2; possibly TRBD1 for D (5 bases). Germline CDR1 reads GTSNPN; CDR2 reads SVGIG (reference sequence). Trimming took 2 bases from V and 8 from J, leaving 15 bases between them. The CDR3 has 13 residues. The CDR3, as DNA: TGTGCCTGGAGTTCCATTCAGGGTTACGGCTACACCTTC. This translates into CAWSSIQGYGYTF.

This clone was picked up one time. V usage is TRBV7-2 and J usage is TRBJ1-3; D is perhaps TRBD1 (6 bases). Germline CDR1 is SGHTA and CDR2 is FQGNSA. V was cut by 4 bases and J by 1 base, with 14 bases left in between. The CDR3 has 16 amino acids. The CDR3 DNA sequence: TGTGCCAGCAGCTCCACAGGGTTGAGTTCTGGAAACACCATATATTTT. It specifies CASSSTGLSSGNTIYF.

The chain recombines TRBV6-2 or TRBV6-3 with TRBJ1-5; no firm D call. CDR3 length: 14 amino acids. The germline V gene has CDR1 MNHEY and CDR2 SVGEGT. The V end lost 5 bases, the J end lost 3 bases, and 11 bases lay between the germline ends. The CDR3 spells CASSLRDFNQPQHF. In DNA form, the CDR3 reads TGTGCCAGCAGTCTCCGGGATTTCAATCAGCCCCAGCATTTT.

This chain joins TRBV7-9 and TRBJ1-2, with 7 bases fitting TRBD1. This CDR3 has 14 amino acids. Per germline, CDR1 SEHNR and CDR2 FQNEAQ (reference sequence). The V gene end was trimmed by 1 base and the J gene end by 4 bases; junction bases not matched to a gene: 3. The CDR3 spells CASSLEGTAYGYTF. CDR3 coding DNA: TGTGCCAGCAGCTTAGAAGGGACAGCCTATGGCTACACCTTC.

The CDR3 spells CASSQDPGQTYEQYF. The CDR3 nucleotides are TGCGCCAGCAGCCAAGACCCGGGACAGACCTACGAGCAGTACTTC. The rearrangement uses TRBV4-3 and TRBJ2-7, with 7 bases lining up with TRBD1. Trimming at V came to 0 bases and at J to 2 bases, leaving 4 bases not matched to a gene. This CDR3 region has 15 residues. From germline, CDR1 is LGHNA and CDR2 YSLEER.

This clone was seen only once. V usage is TRBV15 and J usage is TRBJ2-1; no definite D call. V gave up 1 base and J gave up 4 bases, with 5 bases separating them. CDR1 and CDR2 (germline): LNHNV, YYDKDF (reference sequence). CDR3 length equals 13 residues. CDR3 residues: CATSRGLYNEQFF. CDR3 DNA sequence: TGTGCCACCAGCAGAGGGCTGTACAATGAGCAGTTCTTC.

This clone occurred a few times. The J gene is TRBJ1-2, the V gene TRBV2; D ambiguous. Per the germline V gene, CDR1 is SNHLY and CDR2 is FYNNEI. V was trimmed by 1 base and J by 7 bases, leaving 13 bases between them. There are 14 residues in the CDR3. The CDR3 spells CASSEEVSSGGYTF. CDR3 DNA: TGTGCCAGCAGTGAAGAAGTGTCTAGCGGTGGCTACACCTTC.

This clone showed up just once. The chain combines TRBV28 with TRBJ1-5; 8 nucleotides agree with TRBD1. Unmatched junction bases numbered 7, after V lost 6 bases and J lost 6 bases. Germline V lookup: CDR1 MDHEN, CDR2 SYDVKM. The CDR3 totals 14 residues. CDR3 sequence: CASRETGGIQPQHF. The DNA for the CDR3 is TGTGCCAGCAGAGAAACAGGGGGAATTCAGCCCCAGCATTTT. The full variable domain, in which reference TRBV28 and TRBJ1-5 provide the parts outside the CDR3, is DVKVTQSSRYLVKRTGEKVFLECVQDMDHENMFWYRQDPGLGLRLIYFSYDVKMKEKGDIPEGYSVSREKKERFSLILESASTNQTSMYLCASRETGGIQPQHFGDGTRLSIL.

J is TRBJ2-7 and V is TRBV12-3 or TRBV12-4; a weak D match, TRBD2 (5 bases). V lost 2 bases, J lost 3 bases, and 8 bases lay in between. The CDR3 sequence is 13 residues long. This CDR3 is CASSLPEVYEQYF. CDR3 coding DNA: TGTGCCAGCAGTTTACCGGAGGTCTACGAGCAGTACTTC.

The chain carries TRBV7-2 and TRBJ1-5, with D perhaps matching TRBD1 (6 bases). The CDR3 consists of 18 residues. Germline V CDR1 and CDR2: SGHTA, FQGNSA. The V and J ends lost 6 bases and 2 bases respectively, with 23 bases between them. The CDR3 DNA reads TGTGCCAGCAGGCCCGTGGCGGGGGGGCAGGGGCGCAATCAGCCCCAGCATTTT. This gives the protein CASRPVAGGQGRNQPQHF.

The chain employs TRBV28 and TRBJ1-2; TRBD1 aligns across 9 bases. The CDR3 sequence is 15 residues long. The germline V gene encodes CDR1 MDHEN and CDR2 SYDVKM. The J segment lost 4 bases and the V segment lost 6 bases, leaving 9 bases of the junction unmatched. CDR3: CASSFGTGFVYGYTF. For the CDR3, the DNA is TGTGCCAGCAGCTTCGGGACAGGGTTTGTCTATGGCTACACCTTC.

V gene TRBV7-2 combines with J gene TRBJ2-3, with TRBD2 matching 8 bases. This CDR3 has 15 residues. Trimming cost V 1 base and J 4 bases; bases outside gene matches: 4. CDR1 is SGHTA, CDR2 FQGNSA, per germline. The CDR3 DNA reads as TGTGCCAGCAGCTTAGAGGTGCGGGGGGCAGATACGCAGTATTTT. Translating gives CASSLEVRGADTQYF.

This sequence joins TRBV19 and TRBJ2-1, with a weak D call TRBD2 (6 bases). Trimming removed 3 bases at V and 0 bases at J, with 12 bases between. This CDR3 spans 16 amino acids. Germline CDR1 and CDR2: LNHDA and SQIVND (reference sequence). The CDR3 sequence is CASSIPSVSSYNEQFF. In DNA form, the CDR3 reads TGTGCCAGTAGTATTCCTAGCGTTAGCTCCTACAATGAGCAGTTCTTC.

V and J are TRBV7-8 and TRBJ1-2; a weak D match, TRBD1 (5 bases). Trimming shortened V by 7 bases and J by 7 bases, and 13 bases separated the two germline ends. Germline CDR1 is SGHVS and CDR2 is FQNEAQ. The CDR3 runs 12 residues. Here the CDR3 reads CASTGWIGGYTF. The CDR3, as DNA: TGTGCCAGCACAGGGTGGATTGGTGGCTACACCTTC.

CDR3 in amino acids: CASSAGVGIEQFF. The CDR3 bases are TGTGCCAGCAGCGCCGGGGTGGGGATTGAGCAGTTCTTC. V usage is TRBV2 and J usage is TRBJ2-1, with D possibly matching TRBD2 (5 bases). The V end lost 6 bases, the J end lost 9 bases, and 15 bases lay between the germline ends. The CDR3 consists of 13 residues. Germline V gene sequence: CDR1 SNHLY, CDR2 FYNNEI.

V usage is TRBV7-2 and J usage is TRBJ1-3, with TRBD1 matching 7 bases. V lost 7 bases, J lost 0 bases, and 3 bases stayed unmatched. Germline CDR1 SGHTA, CDR2 FQGNSA. The CDR3 is 14 residues long. The CDR3: CASKGQNSGNTIYF. CDR3 DNA: TGTGCCAGCAAGGGACAGAACTCTGGAAACACCATATATTTT.